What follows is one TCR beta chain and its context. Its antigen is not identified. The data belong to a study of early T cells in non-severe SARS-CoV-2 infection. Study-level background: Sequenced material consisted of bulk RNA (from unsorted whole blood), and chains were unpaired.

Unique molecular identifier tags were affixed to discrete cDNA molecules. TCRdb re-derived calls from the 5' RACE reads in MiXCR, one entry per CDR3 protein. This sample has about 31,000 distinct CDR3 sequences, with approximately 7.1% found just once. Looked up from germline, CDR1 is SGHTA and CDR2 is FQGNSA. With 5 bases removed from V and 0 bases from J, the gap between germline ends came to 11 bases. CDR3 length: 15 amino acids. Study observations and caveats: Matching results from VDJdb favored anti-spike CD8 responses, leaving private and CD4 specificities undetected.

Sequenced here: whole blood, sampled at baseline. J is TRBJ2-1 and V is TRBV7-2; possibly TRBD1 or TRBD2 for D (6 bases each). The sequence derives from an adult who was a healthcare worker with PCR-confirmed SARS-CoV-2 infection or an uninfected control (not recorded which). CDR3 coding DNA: TGTGCCAGCAGCCGAGGGGGGAACTCCTACAATGAGCAGTTCTTC. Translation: CASSRGGNSYNEQFF.